These 17 T cell receptor beta chains share one sample of origin, sequenced in a study of blood T cell repertoires in COVID-19. Some clones are missing from TCRdb's copy, which holds only in-frame ones; the method was immunoSEQ multiplex PCR. Among about 160,000 clones listed, about 81% were seen once. What was sequenced was peripheral blood. These receptors came from a woman of 80 years or more with acute or convalescent COVID-19.

The chain joins TRBV6-5 to TRBJ1-2, with D perhaps matching TRBD1 (5 bases). The CDR3 sequence is 13 residues long. Trimming left V 6 bases short and J 1 base short, with 9 bases between. Germline CDR1 MNHEY, CDR2 SVGAGI. For the CDR3, the DNA is TGTGCCAGCAGGACAGCCTTTAACTATGGCTACACCTTC. Translated, it gives CASRTAFNYGYTF.

The J gene is TRBJ2-7, the V gene TRBV7-2; 15 bases align to TRBD2. This CDR3 contains 16 residues. Germline lookup yields CDR1 SGHTA and CDR2 FQGNSA. Trimming cost V 4 bases and J 3 bases; bases outside gene matches: 4. CDR3 amino acids: CASSYGLAGGNYEQYF. CDR3 DNA sequence: TGTGCCAGCAGCTACGGACTAGCGGGAGGGAACTACGAGCAGTACTTC.

J is TRBJ1-5 and V is TRBV30; 7 bases match TRBD1. Germline CDR1 reads GTSNPN; CDR2 reads SVGIG (reference sequence). This CDR3 comprises 15 residues. With V trimmed by 1 base and J by 6 bases, 9 bases remained unmatched. This CDR3 reads CAWSEGRGVAQPQHF. The CDR3 region has the DNA TGTGCCTGGAGTGAAGGCAGGGGGGTAGCTCAGCCCCAGCATTTT. Based on the CDR3 plus reference TRBV30 and TRBJ1-5, the full variable domain is SQTIHQWPATLVQPVGSPLSLECTVEGTSNPNLYWYRQAAGRGLQLLFYSVGIGQISSEVPQNLSASRPQDRQFILSSKKLLLSDSGFYLCAWSEGRGVAQPQHFGDGTRLSIL.

V gene TRBV4-1 combines with J gene TRBJ2-7; 8 bases are shared with TRBD2. Per the germline V gene, CDR1 is MGHRA and CDR2 is YSYEKL. This CDR3 region has 16 residues. Germline trimming cut 0 bases from V and 3 bases from J; bases unmatched to any gene: 7. The CDR3, as DNA: TGCGCCAGCAGCCAAGATGCTAGCGGGTTCTTCTACGAGCAGTACTTC. Its translation: CASSQDASGFFYEQYF.

The genes are TRBV6-6 and TRBJ1-1; 7 nucleotides match TRBD1. V shed 6 bases, J shed 1 base, and the junction held 11 bases outside the gene matches. There are 16 residues in the CDR3. Germline CDR1 and CDR2: MNHNY and SVGAGI (reference sequence). The CDR3 is CASRNDRVIRNTEAFF. The CDR3 region has the DNA TGTGCCAGCAGAAACGACAGGGTTATAAGGAACACTGAAGCTTTCTTT.

The rearrangement uses TRBV24-1 and TRBJ1-5, with TRBD1 identical over 8 bases. Trimming cost V 1 base and J 9 bases; bases outside gene matches: 13. The CDR3 covers 17 residues. CDR1 is KGHDR and CDR2 is SFDVKD in the germline V gene. The CDR3 coding sequence is TGTGCCACCAGTGATTTAGTCGGACAGGGCCCAACGGGGCCCCAGCATTTT. The encoded protein is CATSDLVGQGPTGPQHF.

V and J are TRBV15 and TRBJ1-5; TRBD1 matches at 8 bases. Germline CDR1 reads LNHNV; CDR2 reads YYDKDF (reference sequence). This CDR3 comprises 15 residues. V was clipped by 2 bases and J by 6 bases; unmatched bases: 6. This CDR3 is CATSRSGQGGQPQHF. The CDR3 nucleotides are TGTGCCACCAGCAGAAGTGGACAGGGTGGTCAGCCCCAGCATTTT.

This chain links TRBV4-2 with TRBJ1-1; 7 nucleotides agree with TRBD1. The CDR3 runs to 16 residues. CDR1 and CDR2 (germline): LGHNA, YNFKEQ. The junction had 10 bases not matched to a gene; V was cut back by 1 base and J by 5 bases. In DNA, the CDR3 is TGTGCCAGCAGCCAAGGACAGGGACTTGGTGTTACTGAAGCTTTCTTT. It encodes CASSQGQGLGVTEAFF.

CDR3 sequence: CASSLGGVVAGYNEQFF. DNA of the CDR3: TGTGCCAGCAGTTTAGGCGGTGTGGTAGCGGGGTACAATGAGCAGTTCTTC. V and J are TRBV28 and TRBJ2-1, with 8 bases lining up with TRBD2. Germline V gives CDR1 MDHEN, CDR2 SYDVKM. Losses at the gene ends were 2 bases for V and 4 bases for J; bases not matched to a gene: 10. The CDR3 spans 17 residues.

This clone was counted a single time. V is TRBV7-2 and J is TRBJ2-1; 9 nucleotides agree with TRBD2. With 1 base clipped from V and 3 bases from J, the junction kept 10 bases outside the gene matches. This CDR3 has 18 amino acids. Per germline, CDR1 SGHTA and CDR2 FQGNSA. The CDR3 here is CASSLDFRGGAFYNEQFF. Written as DNA, the CDR3 is TGTGCCAGCAGCTTAGATTTTCGCGGGGGGGCCTTCTACAATGAGCAGTTCTTC.

The V call is TRBV3-1 (or the pseudogene TRBV3-2), the J call TRBJ2-7; a weak D match, TRBD1 (5 bases). The CDR3 is 13 amino acids. V dropped 1 base and J dropped 7 bases, with 11 bases sitting between them. Germline V lookup: CDR1 LGHDT, CDR2 YNNKEL (reference sequence). CDR3 residues: CASSQVVGEEQYF. The CDR3 DNA sequence: TGTGCCAGCAGCCAAGTTGTAGGGGAAGAGCAGTACTTC.

The genes are TRBV2 and TRBJ1-2, with D perhaps matching TRBD1 (5 bases). Germline CDR1 and CDR2: SNHLY and FYNNEI. CDR3 length: 13 amino acids. V lost 5 bases, J lost 2 bases, and 9 bases lay in between. CDR3 coding DNA: TGTGCCAGCAGTCCCAGGGAAAACTATGGCTACACCTTC. Residues: CASSPRENYGYTF.

This chain connects TRBV7-9 to TRBJ2-3, with 7 bases aligning to TRBD1. Trimming at V came to 5 bases and at J to 5 bases, leaving 1 base not matched to a gene. Looked up from germline, CDR1 is SEHNR and CDR2 is FQNEAQ (reference sequence). The CDR3 covers 12 residues. As DNA, the CDR3 is TGTGCCAGCAGCCCAGGGGGAGATACGCAGTATTTT. This encodes CASSPGGDTQYF.

The V call is TRBV5-1, the J call TRBJ2-2, with 10 nucleotides matching TRBD2. The CDR3 extends over 18 amino acids. Germline V gene data show CDR1 as SGHRS and CDR2 as YFSETQ. The junction had 13 bases not matched to a gene; V was cut back by 5 bases and J by 3 bases. CDR3 coding DNA: TGCGCCAGCAGTTCCGTTTCGACTAGCGGGCTGTACACCGGGGAGCTGTTTTTT. This sequence encodes CASSSVSTSGLYTGELFF.

This clone appeared a few times. The chain couples TRBV6-5 to TRBJ1-6, with D perhaps matching TRBD1 (5 bases). The germline gives CDR1 MNHEY, CDR2 SVGAGI. This CDR3 contains 13 residues. The V gene lost 9 bases and the J gene lost 7 bases, with 13 bases spanning the gap. CDR3 sequence reads: CASRWGRNSPLHF. Written as DNA, the CDR3 is TGTGCCAGTCGGTGGGGCAGGAATTCACCCCTCCACTTT.

The chain joins TRBV15 to TRBJ1-5; D unresolved. The V gene lost 1 base and the J gene lost 0 bases, with 7 bases spanning the gap. The CDR3 length is 15 residues. The germline V gene encodes CDR1 LNHNV and CDR2 YYDKDF (reference sequence). CDR3 sequence: CATSRGGSSNQPQHF. CDR3 bases: TGTGCCACCAGCAGAGGCGGCAGTAGCAATCAGCCCCAGCATTTT.

The chain joins TRBV4-1 to TRBJ1-1; D possibly corresponds to TRBD1 (6 bases). This CDR3 is built from 15 residues. From germline, CDR1 is MGHRA and CDR2 YSYEKL. Trimming cost V 5 bases and J 2 bases, with 15 bases left between them. CDR3 protein: CASSWSGQSNTEAFF. In DNA, the CDR3 is TGCGCCAGCAGCTGGTCCGGACAGTCAAACACTGAAGCTTTCTTT.